This entry lists 17 T cell receptor beta chains sequenced from one sample in a study of cytomegalovirus exposure and HLA in healthy donors. Primers included in the PCR were 60 Vbeta and 13 Jbeta primers. TCRdb's table, derived via immunoSEQ multiplex PCR, lists solely in-frame clones and lacks some. Of 95,000 to 150,000 clones listed, under 90% are singletons. Sample: PBMCs. These receptor sequences come from a woman aged 40-49 years in good health and CMV-seropositive.

This sequence joins TRBV28 and TRBJ1-6; TRBD1 might be the D (6 bases). Germline V gene data show CDR1 as MDHEN and CDR2 as SYDVKM. CDR3 length: 14 residues. V lost 2 bases and J lost 7, with 9 bases in between. This chain's CDR3 is CASSLAGANSPLHF. Here the CDR3 DNA reads TGTGCCAGCAGTTTAGCAGGGGCCAATTCACCCCTCCACTTT.

The gene calls are TRBV28 and TRBJ1-1, with 7 bases lining up with TRBD1. The J segment lost 4 bases and the V segment lost 4 bases, leaving 9 bases of the junction unmatched. CDR1 is MDHEN, CDR2 SYDVKM, per germline. The CDR3 contains 15 residues. CDR3 DNA: TGTGCCAGCAGTTCCAGGGGGACCGGGGGCACTGAAGCTTTCTTT. It translates to CASSSRGTGGTEAFF.

This clone turned up a few times. The chain carries TRBV6-5 and TRBJ1-3; D gene ambiguous. The V gene lost 10 bases and the J gene lost 2 bases, with 12 bases spanning the gap. The CDR3 has 13 amino acids. Germline V gene data show CDR1 as MNHEY and CDR2 as SVGAGI. This CDR3 is CATRGPPGNTIYF. In DNA form, the CDR3 reads TGTGCCACCCGTGGGCCTCCTGGAAACACCATATATTTT.

This chain connects TRBV28 to TRBJ2-4; D remains unclear. CDR1 and CDR2 from the germline V gene are MDHEN and SYDVKM. The CDR3 contains 13 residues. The V gene lost 2 bases and the J gene lost 6 bases, with 8 bases spanning the gap. CDR3 in amino acids: CASSLQAGNIQYF. For the CDR3, the DNA is TGTGCCAGCAGTTTACAAGCCGGAAACATTCAGTACTTC.

The chain uses TRBV21-1 and TRBJ1-1; the table names TRBD1, a call not compared with the DNA. TRBV21-1 is a recognized pseudogene. The CDR3 sequence is 18 residues long. The CDR3, as DNA: TGTGCCAGCAGCAAAATAGAGGGGGCGCGAAAGGGTGACACTGAAGCTTTCTTT. Protein product: CASSKIEGARKGDTEAFF.

This rearrangement joins TRBV5-1 to TRBJ2-1; possible D gene TRBD2, 5 bases. This CDR3 is built from 14 residues. Trimming stripped 0 bases from V and 3 bases from J, with 7 bases between. Per germline, CDR1 SGHRS and CDR2 YFSETQ. The CDR3 DNA is TGCGCCAGCAGCTTGGGGAGGATCTACAATGAGCAGTTCTTC. Its protein product is CASSLGRIYNEQFF.

The chain links TRBV28 to TRBJ2-6; D perhaps matches TRBD2 (6 bases). The CDR3 covers 15 residues. V lost 8 bases and J lost 2, with 13 bases in between. CDR1 is MDHEN and CDR2 is SYDVKM in the germline V gene. CDR3 in DNA: TGTGCCAGCGGGAGGCGGCAAGCTGGGGCCAACGTCCTGACTTTC. This translates into CASGRRQAGANVLTF.

The rearrangement links TRBV30 to TRBJ2-7, with D tentatively TRBD2 (5 bases). Per germline, CDR1 GTSNPN and CDR2 SVGIG (reference sequence). V shed 4 bases and J shed 4 bases, with 8 bases lying between them. This CDR3 is 11 amino acids long. CDR3 DNA sequence: TGTGCCTGGACTCGGGGTTACGAGCAGTACTTC. It is translated as CAWTRGYEQYF.

This chain uses TRBV25-1 with TRBJ1-1, with TRBD1 as a possible D gene (5 bases). Trimming shortened V by 4 bases and J by 5 bases, and 20 bases separated the two germline ends. This CDR3 is built from 16 residues. Germline CDR1 reads MGHDK; CDR2 reads SYGVNS. The CDR3: CASSGGGGGRGTEAFF. CDR3 in DNA: TGTGCCAGCAGTGGGGGGGGTGGGGGTCGGGGGACTGAAGCTTTCTTT.

The genes are TRBV6-5 and TRBJ2-1; 8 bases fit TRBD1. Germline trimming cut 4 bases from V and 10 bases from J; bases unmatched to any gene: 9. The CDR3 is made up of 14 amino acids. Germline-derived CDR1 and CDR2 are MNHEY and SVGAGI. CDR3: CASSWDRTVKEQFF. The CDR3 nucleotides read TGTGCCAGCAGTTGGGACAGGACCGTCAAAGAGCAGTTCTTC.

The CDR3 reads CASSFYTASYEQYF. The CDR3 DNA reads TGTGCCAGCAGCTTCTATACAGCCTCCTACGAGCAGTACTTC. The rearrangement links TRBV11-2 to TRBJ2-7; D gene ambiguous. This CDR3 is 14 amino acids long. Looked up from germline, CDR1 is SGHAT and CDR2 is FQNNGV. V lost 3 bases and J 0 bases, leaving 9 bases between the germline ends.

The chain recombines TRBV7-8 with TRBJ2-1; TRBD2 agrees at 7 bases. The CDR3 length is 15 residues. Germline CDR1 is SGHVS and CDR2 is FQNEAQ. Trimming at V came to 1 base and at J to 8 bases, leaving 8 bases not matched to a gene. In DNA, the CDR3 is TGTGCCAGCAGCTTAGGTGGAGCGGGAATCCATGAGCAGTTCTTC. This encodes CASSLGGAGIHEQFF.

This CDR3 reads CASSTRTSGREQFF. CDR3 nucleotide sequence: TGTGCCAGCAGCACCAGGACTAGCGGGCGTGAGCAGTTCTTC. The chain couples TRBV7-2 to TRBJ2-1, with TRBD2 identical over 11 bases. The germline gives CDR1 SGHTA, CDR2 FQGNSA. V trimming: 5 bases; J trimming: 9 bases; junction bases outside the gene matches: 6. This CDR3 region has 14 residues.

The genes are TRBV7-2 and TRBJ2-1; D call uncertain. The germline CDR1 and CDR2 sequences are SGHTA and FQGNSA. V lost 5 bases, J lost 0 bases, and 14 bases lay in between. CDR3 size: 16 residues. In nucleotides, the CDR3 is TGTGCCAGCAGCGTCCCTCGGAGCCCCTCCTACAATGAGCAGTTCTTC. The encoded protein is CASSVPRSPSYNEQFF.

The chain employs TRBV27 and TRBJ2-7, with TRBD1 matching 8 bases. J lost 3 bases, V lost 6 bases, and 13 bases had no gene match. The germline V gene has CDR1 MNHEY and CDR2 SMNVEV (reference sequence). CDR3 size: 16 residues. The CDR3 coding sequence is TGTGCCAGCAGGGCCCTTGGGACAGGCTCTAACTACGAGCAGTACTTC. Its translation: CASRALGTGSNYEQYF.

The chain is built from TRBV30 and TRBJ2-1; D unresolved. Germline CDR1 reads GTSNPN; CDR2 reads SVGIG (reference sequence). With 2 bases removed from V and 9 bases from J, the gap between germline ends came to 11 bases. The CDR3 runs to 12 residues. The CDR3 sequence: CAWSPSRPEQFF. In DNA form, the CDR3 reads TGTGCCTGGAGTCCATCCAGGCCTGAGCAGTTCTTC.

This clone has only a few counts. This chain links TRBV1 with TRBJ2-1; no check of the table's D call, TRBD2, against the DNA was made. TRBV1 is a pseudogene locus. The CDR3 runs to 17 residues. CDR3 sequence (DNA): TGCACCAGCATTACCGGGACTAGCGGGAGTCAAAACAATGAGCAGTTCTTC. Translation: CTSITGTSGSQNNEQFF.